The 26 T cell receptor beta chains below were found in one sample sequenced in a study of T cell changes during pregnancy in multiple sclerosis. Generated by immunoSEQ multiplex PCR, the TCRdb table keeps only in-frame clones and is missing some. The sample gives about 44,000 clones, more than 90% of which show up once; 0.55% to 0.7% is in the top ten. Sequencing used CD4+ T cells from peripheral blood mononuclear cells, obtained in the first trimester of pregnancy. The receptors derive from a female donor with multiple sclerosis, enrolled in a pregnancy study.

The chain joins TRBV11-2 to TRBJ2-5; 8 bases fit TRBD2. The V gene's germline CDR1 is SGHAT and CDR2 FQNNGV. The trim removed 5 bases at V and 1 base at J, leaving 3 bases unmatched. There are 14 residues in the CDR3. CDR3 DNA: TGTGCCAGCAGCCCACTAGCGGTCCAAGAGACCCAGTACTTC. As protein: CASSPLAVQETQYF.

The chain is built from TRBV6-5 and TRBJ2-1, with D perhaps matching TRBD2 (5 bases). Trimming removed 6 bases from V and 8 bases from J, with 20 bases in between. In germline, CDR1 is MNHEY, CDR2 SVGAGI. This CDR3 region has 15 residues. The CDR3 protein is CASSPRRPPDHEQFF. In nucleotides, the CDR3 is TGTGCCAGCAGCCCGCGGAGGCCCCCGGACCATGAGCAGTTCTTC.

The V call is TRBV5-1, the J call TRBJ2-7; 7 bases are shared with TRBD1. The germline gives CDR1 SGHRS, CDR2 YFSETQ. J gave up 6 bases and V 4 bases, and 16 bases lay outside the gene matches. The CDR3 has 16 residues. The CDR3, as DNA: TGCGCCAGCAGCACCGAGACAGGGTCAAAGCCCGGCGAGCAGTACTTC. This gives the protein CASSTETGSKPGEQYF.

This chain connects TRBV21-1 to TRBJ2-1; no check of the table's D call, TRBD1, against the DNA was made. TRBV21-1 is a recognized pseudogene. The CDR3 spans 15 residues. The CDR3 loop is CASSEPGQGAREQFF. In DNA, the CDR3 is TGTGCCAGCAGCGAACCGGGACAGGGGGCTAGGGAGCAGTTCTTC.

The chain joins TRBV18 to TRBJ1-6, with 8 nucleotides matching TRBD1. The CDR3 consists of 17 residues. Germline-derived CDR1 and CDR2 are KGHSH and LQKENI. Unmatched junction bases numbered 11, after V lost 1 base and J lost 9 bases. The CDR3 coding sequence is TGTGCCAGCTCACCACTCTTTCTCGGGACAGGTTCTTCACCCCTCCACTTT. It codes for CASSPLFLGTGSSPLHF.

In its sample, this clone was seen a few times. The chain has TRBV18 and TRBJ2-1; 8 nucleotides agree with TRBD2. J gave up 0 bases and V 6 bases, and 16 bases lay outside the gene matches. Germline CDR1 is KGHSH and CDR2 is LQKENI. The CDR3 consists of 19 residues. CDR3 DNA: TGTGCCAGCTCCCCCTTCACTAGCGGTTTTTCGAGCTCCTACAATGAGCAGTTCTTC. Its translation is CASSPFTSGFSSSYNEQFF.

In this sample, this clone turned up once. The rearrangement joins TRBV29-1 to TRBJ1-1; a possible D gene is TRBD1 (6 bases). Deletions cut 7 bases from V and 3 bases from J, with 21 bases between. This CDR3 comprises 15 residues. Per germline, CDR1 SQVTM and CDR2 ANQGSEA. CDR3 region: CSAKGRRGKDTEAFF. The CDR3 DNA sequence: TGCAGCGCCAAGGGACGCAGGGGAAAGGACACTGAAGCTTTCTTT.

The CDR3 spells CASSLWGGGSGYTGELFF. The CDR3 nucleotides read TGTGCCAGCAGCTTATGGGGAGGCGGGAGCGGGTACACCGGGGAGCTGTTTTTT. V and J are TRBV7-3 and TRBJ2-2; TRBD2 matches 7 bases. V lost 2 bases to trimming and J lost 3 bases; unmatched junction nucleotides: 12. Per germline, CDR1 SGHTA and CDR2 FQGTGA. The CDR3 has 18 amino acids. Full variable domain (rest looked up from reference TRBV7-3 and TRBJ2-2): GAGVSQTPSNKVTEKGKYVELRCDPISGHTALYWYRQSLGQGPEFLIYFQGTGAADDSGLPNDRFFAVRPEGSVSTLKIQRTERGDSAVYLCASSLWGGGSGYTGELFFGEGSRLTVL.

The gene calls are TRBV4-1 and TRBJ2-3; the match to TRBD2 covers 8 bases. This CDR3 contains 16 residues. Germline trimming cut 0 bases from V and 3 bases from J; bases unmatched to any gene: 5. In germline, CDR1 is MGHRA, CDR2 YSYEKL. CDR3 region: CASSQDPGLETDTQYF. CDR3 nucleotides: TGCGCCAGCAGCCAAGACCCGGGACTAGAAACAGATACGCAGTATTTT.

V gene TRBV7-9 combines with J gene TRBJ2-5; 10 nucleotides line up with TRBD1. The CDR3 loop spans 15 amino acids. V gave up 5 bases and J gave up 5 bases; unmatched junction bases: 8. Germline V gene sequence: CDR1 SEHNR, CDR2 FQNEAQ (reference sequence). The CDR3 loop reads CASSPQTGGGETQYF. In nucleotides, the CDR3 is TGTGCCAGCAGCCCCCAGACAGGGGGCGGCGAGACCCAGTACTTC.

The V gene is TRBV15, the J gene TRBJ2-5, with TRBD1 matching 7 bases. CDR1 is LNHNV, CDR2 YYDKDF, per germline (reference sequence). The ends lost 3 bases at V and 14 bases at J; junction bases unmatched: 9. CDR3 length: 12 amino acids. CDR3 residues: CATSRSLGTVYF. CDR3 DNA: TGTGCCACCAGCAGGTCGCTCGGGACAGTTTACTTC.

This rearrangement joins TRBV11-2 to TRBJ2-1, with a possible D match to TRBD2 (5 bases). CDR1 and CDR2 (germline): SGHAT, FQNNGV. This CDR3 contains 12 residues. Trimming cost V 5 bases and J 6 bases, with 8 bases left between them. CDR3 in amino acids: CASSLSGNEQFF. CDR3 DNA: TGTGCCAGCAGCCTCAGCGGCAATGAGCAGTTCTTC.

The V gene is TRBV28, the J gene TRBJ1-4; D is uncertain. The V and J ends lost 11 bases and 0 bases respectively, with 10 bases between them. Per germline, CDR1 MDHEN and CDR2 SYDVKM. The CDR3 is 13 residues long. The CDR3 region is CAGKASTNEKLFF. In nucleotides, the CDR3 is TGTGCCGGCAAAGCCTCAACTAATGAAAAACTGTTTTTT.

The J gene is TRBJ1-2, the V gene TRBV19; 9 bases are a match to TRBD1. V dropped 5 bases and J dropped 8; count of bases not matched to a gene: 6. CDR1 is LNHDA and CDR2 is SQIVND in the germline V gene (reference sequence). This CDR3 is built from 13 residues. The CDR3 DNA follows: TGTGCCAGTAGTCCTCGACAGGGGGGCGGCTACACCTTC. The encoded protein is CASSPRQGGGYTF.

This rearrangement joins TRBV10-3 to TRBJ2-2; a weak D match, TRBD1 (6 bases). CDR3 size: 14 residues. The germline V gene has CDR1 ENHRY and CDR2 SYGVKD. Trimming shortened V by 6 bases and J by 5 bases, and 13 bases separated the two germline ends. Here the CDR3 reads CAIRPGHQTGELFF. The CDR3 region has the DNA TGTGCCATCAGGCCGGGACACCAAACCGGGGAGCTGTTTTTT.

This chain uses TRBV6-1 with TRBJ2-5; D not resolved. Per germline, CDR1 MNHNS and CDR2 SASEGT. The CDR3 loop spans 14 amino acids. V shed 4 bases and J shed 1 base, with 10 bases lying between them. The CDR3 protein is CASSANYFQETQYF. CDR3 nucleotides: TGTGCCAGCAGTGCGAACTACTTCCAAGAGACCCAGTACTTC.

The gene calls are TRBV6-1 and TRBJ1-5; unclear D gene. This CDR3 has 15 amino acids. Germline V lookup: CDR1 MNHNS, CDR2 SASEGT. Trimming stripped 0 bases from V and 5 bases from J, with 11 bases between. DNA for the CDR3: TGTGCCAGCAGTGAAGCCGTAGTCGGTTATCAGCCCCAGCATTTT. Encoded protein: CASSEAVVGYQPQHF.

The CDR3 coding sequence is TGTGCCAGCAGCTTACGGACAGGAACGACCGGGGAGCTGTTTTTT. It translates to CASSLRTGTTGELFF. The J gene is TRBJ2-2, the V gene TRBV11-3; 7 bases agree with TRBD1. Germline V gene lookup returns CDR1 SGHNT and CDR2 YENEEA. Trimming cost V 2 bases and J 5 bases; bases outside gene matches: 5. The CDR3 is made up of 15 amino acids.

The chain employs TRBV21-1 and TRBJ2-3; the D segment call TRBD2 is taken from the table without a DNA check. TRBV21-1 constitutes a pseudogene. The CDR3 is made up of 19 amino acids. CDR3 in amino acids: CASSKDGGAIFSSTDTQYF. The CDR3 DNA is TGTGCCAGCAGCAAAGATGGGGGGGCCATATTCTCTAGCACAGATACGCAGTATTTT.

The rearrangement joins TRBV28 to TRBJ1-1; unclear D gene. Germline CDR1 is MDHEN and CDR2 is SYDVKM. The CDR3 is made up of 12 amino acids. Trimming shortened V by 7 bases and J by 7 bases, and 13 bases separated the two germline ends. Here the CDR3 DNA reads TGTGCCAGCAAGGCAGGAACCCTTGAAGCTTTCTTT. It codes for CASKAGTLEAFF.

This clone was picked up one time. The rearrangement joins TRBV27 to TRBJ2-1; TRBD2 is a possible D gene (5 bases). The germline V gene has CDR1 MNHEY and CDR2 SMNVEV (reference sequence). The germline V and J ends were trimmed by 6 bases and 5 bases, with 17 bases remaining between them. The CDR3 runs 15 residues. DNA of the CDR3: TGTGCCAGCAGAGCCCCAGGACTGTGGGACAATGAGCAGTTCTTC. It translates to CASRAPGLWDNEQFF.

This chain links TRBV7-2 with TRBJ2-2; 7 nucleotides agree with TRBD2. CDR1 is SGHTA, CDR2 FQGNSA, per germline. V was pared by 6 bases and J by 4 bases, with 5 bases of the junction left unmatched. This CDR3 has 14 amino acids. CDR3 sequence (DNA): TGTGCCAGCAGGGCTAGCGGTGGCACCGGGGAGCTGTTTTTT. As protein: CASRASGGTGELFF.

This chain joins TRBV10-2 and TRBJ2-3; 8 bases are shared with TRBD1. This CDR3 has 15 residues. Per the germline V gene, CDR1 is WSHSY and CDR2 is SAAADI. The junction had 8 bases not matched to a gene; V was cut back by 6 bases and J by 3 bases. The CDR3 DNA follows: TGCGCCAGCAGCAGACAGGGGTCTTTAACAGATACGCAGTATTTT. Translated, it gives CASSRQGSLTDTQYF.

The CDR3 loop is CASSFTGGPDTQYF. In DNA form, the CDR3 reads TGCGCCAGCAGCTTCACAGGGGGCCCAGATACGCAGTATTTT. This chain uses TRBV5-1 with TRBJ2-3; the match to TRBD1 covers 9 bases. From germline, CDR1 is SGHRS and CDR2 YFSETQ. The CDR3 covers 14 residues. V shed 2 bases and J 4 bases; nucleotides not matched to a gene: 2.

This sequence joins TRBV6-1 and TRBJ2-1; D may be TRBD1 (6 bases). CDR1 and CDR2 from the germline V gene are MNHNS and SASEGT. Trimming pared 4 bases from V and 5 bases from J, leaving 21 bases between. This CDR3 is 17 amino acids long. This CDR3 reads CASSVSGANPYDNEQFF. DNA of the CDR3: TGTGCCAGCAGTGTATCAGGGGCCAATCCATACGACAATGAGCAGTTCTTC.

The chain couples TRBV5-4 to TRBJ2-7; a weak D match, TRBD2 (6 bases). Per germline, CDR1 SGHNT and CDR2 YYREEE (reference sequence). Trimming took off 3 bases at V and 2 bases at J, with 12 bases between the two ends. CDR3 size: 14 residues. Written as DNA, the CDR3 is TGTGCCAGCAGCTCGGGGGACTCCCCCTACGAGCAGTACTTC. Its translation is CASSSGDSPYEQYF.